Included here is one T cell receptor beta chain sequence, with context. This clonotype was seen repeatedly, ten times or more. This clone's antigen is unknown. It has no much larger one-base neighbor in the sample; base qualities were not kept. This sample stems from a study of T cells in Graves' hyperthyroidism and ophthalmopathy (dated by TCRdb to between 2017 and 2020). Regarding the study in general: Peripheral blood was sampled at the time of initial diagnosis, prior to any treatment. A discovery cohort of about a hundred patients, about 44 with Graves' ophthalmopathy and 55 to 65 with stable Graves' hyperthyroidism, was used to find distinguishing TCR V-J signatures. Whether ophthalmopathy could be predicted prospectively was tested in an independent validation cohort made up of some 20 hyperthyroidism patients plus 17 patients who later progressed to ophthalmopathy. The 75 to 100 discovery patients were randomly split 7:3 into training and test sets. In more than 5 Graves' hyperthyroidism patients, the study also compared T-cell repertoires from thyroid tissue with T-cell repertoires from blood. After sampling, hyperthyroidism patients received methimazole starting at 30 mg daily, and ophthalmopathy patients received high-dose intravenous methylprednisolone. TCR Vbeta CDR3 sequencing of some 140 peripheral blood samples (43 ophthalmopathy, 75 to 80 hyperthyroidism and around 17 progressor patients) is reported in the paper.

Study-level results and caveats: Sample size was not statistically predetermined, and blinding of investigators to group allocation was not performed. In cross-validation, a model built on a 13 V-J signature told ophthalmopathy apart from stable hyperthyroidism with over 85% sensitivity and about 81% specificity, and in testing the same model reached 80%/75%. Blood samples also contained most of the expanded thyroid clonotypes (frequency above 0.001), which suggests that blood repertoires may reflect thyroid immune responses. In validation, the model predicted progression to ophthalmopathy with about 71% sensitivity and approximately 78% specificity, a median of around 6.6 months before onset.

The junction carries 14 bases between V and J, which are trimmed by 4 bases and 4 bases respectively. CDR1 and CDR2, per the germline V gene, are SQVTM and ANQGSEA. The cysteine opens and the phenylalanine closes a CDR3 of 14 amino acids. Of the read, only the CDR3 DNA is kept; its 42 bases are in frame from base 1. Amplification of TCR beta CDR3 regions was carried out from RNA transcripts. The first round of RT-PCR for the TCR CDR3 was performed with the HTBI primer set and the Qiagen OneStep RT-PCR kit. Libraries were constructed in a second round of multiplex PCR, after which size selection and purification were performed. Paired-end sequencing of the libraries was performed with 100 bp reads on an Illumina HiSeq2000. The study's processing was this. SOAPnuke was used to process the raw data, with reads discarded if the reads contained adapters or uncalled bases, had a mean Phred below 15, or lacked an exact constant-primer or identifier match. COPE v1.2.5 was used to merge the high-quality paired reads, and each unique nucleotide sequence was defined as a clonotype. Clonotypes were aligned to IMGT TRBV, TRBD and TRBJ reference segments using MiTCR v1.1. The analysis included only V-J combinations with a frequency above 0.0001, which together covered 99% to 99.2% of the repertoires. A TCS score was defined as the ratio between F50 (clonal expansion) and ExV (chaos), using BLOSUM62-based TCRdist between CDR3 peptides within each V-J. Welch's t-statistics and random forest reduced some 510 V-J features to about 12, which were used in a naive Bayes classifier (R e1071). TCRdb ran its own pipeline on the public reads, namely fastp trimming at Q25 and MiXCR clone calling, and kept in-frame beta chains. Records with the same CDR3 protein are collapsed into one entry carrying the most frequent genes and DNA. The V and J calls shown here were made by TCRdb, not taken from the authors' results. The sample contains under 400,000 distinct CDR3 sequences, approximately 15% of them found a single time. The ten largest clones add up to approximately 11% of the sample.

Stable Graves' hyperthyroidism was defined as the absence of progression to ophthalmopathy over 18 months of follow-up. Hyperthyroidism patients were newly diagnosed, with disease duration under 2 months, and aged 18 to 65 years. Exclusion was applied to patients with uncontrolled infections, other autoimmune diseases, pregnancy or lactation. Diagnoses were based on clinical symptoms, serum thyroxine and TRAb, thyroid ultrasound and orbital computed tomography. Ficoll-Paque density gradient centrifugation was used to isolate PBMCs from 9.5 to 10 ml of fresh peripheral blood. Total RNA was extracted with Trizol reagent, and quality was checked on an Agilent 2100 Bioanalyzer.

The receptor chain draws on TRBV29-1 and TRBJ2-1; the D segment could be TRBD1, given 5 matching bases. This receptor was obtained from a woman aged 55-69 years with Graves' hyperthyroidism. Sequencing used blood. The CDR3 protein: CSVVAGAYYNEQFF. Read as DNA, the sequence is TGCAGCGTTGTCGCTGGGGCGTATTACAATGAGCAGTTCTTC.